This T cell receptor beta chain comes out of a study of cytomegalovirus exposure and HLA in healthy donors. Study-level points and caveats: Later on, an analysis tied some 17,000 TCR beta sequences to HLA alleles at 0.05 false discovery rate. The only immune exposure information that was available was CMV serostatus. In presence/absence analyses, roughly uniform sequencing depth across donors was assumed. It was likely that a cluster of highly shared sequence variants was a sequencing artifact.

PCR used 60 Vbeta primers and 13 Jbeta primers. Generated by immunoSEQ multiplex PCR, the TCRdb table keeps only in-frame clones and is missing some. This table has 100,000 to 150,000 clones, around 80% appearing once. In this sample, this clone turned up a few times. Its antigen remains unknown. Germline V gene data show CDR1 as LGHNA and CDR2 as YSLEER. V was shortened by 4 bases and J by 3 bases, with 12 bases between the two germline ends. The CDR3 has 14 residues. Material: PBMCs. The chain uses TRBV4-3 and TRBJ1-1; D is ambiguous. The receptor was isolated from a woman aged 40 to 49 in good health and CMV-seronegative. This CDR3 reads CASSLRGGDTEAFF. The CDR3 nucleotides read TGCGCCAGCAGCCTAAGAGGAGGTGACACTGAAGCTTTCTTT.